The TCR beta chain under discussion was sequenced for a study of regulatory T cells in long-lasting Graves disease. Time point denoted: newly diagnosed GD, antithyroid drugs for less than 3 months. TCR sequences were obtained from RNA taken from PBMCs. The authors drew roughly 8.1 milliliters of peripheral blood into EDTA tubes. This clonotype occurred many times. The antigen is undetermined. Study findings and constraints: Newly diagnosed Graves' patients exceeded persistent ones in TCR diversity.

Arm-PCR with iRepertoire HTBI primers amplified the CDR3 regions for these TCR beta libraries. TCRdb ran MiXCR on the multiplex PCR reads and lists one entry per CDR3 protein. The table has 200,000 to 250,000 distinct CDR3 sequences, 18% seen once. The receptor was isolated from a female donor with Graves disease. Specimen: peripheral blood mononuclear cells (PBMCs), collected at new diagnosis, from a patient treated with antithyroid drugs.

DNA of the CDR3: TGTGCCAGCAAGGCGGGGACAGGGGAAGAGACCCAGTACTTC. This gives the protein CASKAGTGEETQYF. The chain has TRBV2 and TRBJ2-5, with 10 bases matching TRBD1. The CDR3 length is 14 residues. Germline values: CDR1 SNHLY, CDR2 FYNNEI. J gave up 3 bases and V 7 bases, and 5 bases lay outside the gene matches. Full variable domain (outside the CDR3, taken from reference TRBV2 and TRBJ2-5): EPEVTQTPSHQVTQMGQEVILRCVPISNHLYFYWYRQILGQKVEFLVSFYNNEISEKSEIFDDQFSVERPDGSNFTLKIRSTKLEDSAMYFCASKAGTGEETQYFGPGTRLLVL.